The 19 T cell receptor beta chains listed next were all sequenced from one sample in a study of early T cells in non-severe SARS-CoV-2 infection. TCRdb reprocessed the 5' RACE reads via MiXCR and lists one record per CDR3 protein. Found here are fewer than 90,000 distinct CDR3 sequences, about 14% of them singletons; the top ten hold approximately 11%. Sample: whole blood. The receptor source for this set is an adult who was a healthcare worker with PCR-confirmed SARS-CoV-2 infection or an uninfected control (not recorded which).

The chain uses TRBV29-1 and TRBJ1-1, with a possible D match to TRBD1 (5 bases). The V end lost 1 base, the J end lost 2 bases, and 8 bases lay between the germline ends. The CDR3 totals 13 residues. Germline V gene data show CDR1 as SQVTM and CDR2 as ANQGSEA. The CDR3 bases are TGCAGCGTTGAAGGGGGCTCAAACACTGAAGCTTTCTTT. It translates to CSVEGGSNTEAFF. Full variable domain (remainder filled in from reference TRBV29-1 and TRBJ1-1): SAVISQKPSRDICQRGTSLTIQCQVDSQVTMMFWYRQQPGQSLTLIATANQGSEATYESGFVIDKFPISRPNLTFSTLTVSNMSPEDSSIYLCSVEGGSNTEAFFGQGTRLTVV.

The rearrangement links TRBV3-1 to TRBJ2-7; 9 nucleotides agree with TRBD2. The V segment lost 0 bases and the J segment 2 bases; nucleotides outside the gene matches: 2. This CDR3 contains 15 residues. CDR1 and CDR2 from the germline V gene are LGHDT and YNNKEL (reference sequence). DNA for the CDR3: TGTGCCAGCAGCCAAGATAGCGGGGGCCCCTACGAGCAGTACTTC. Amino acid sequence: CASSQDSGGPYEQYF.

The rearrangement uses TRBV20-1 and TRBJ2-1, with D uncertain. The CDR3 spans 13 residues. Germline loops: CDR1 DFQATT, CDR2 SNEGSKA (reference sequence). V lost 3 bases and J 3 bases, leaving 9 bases between the germline ends. The CDR3 loop is CSASKSVYNEQFF. In DNA form, the CDR3 reads TGCAGTGCTAGCAAGTCGGTCTACAATGAGCAGTTCTTC.

Points on this clonotype: A read error is possible here, since a much larger clone lies one base away. V is TRBV12-3 or TRBV12-4 and J is TRBJ2-3; D not certain. This CDR3 has 13 amino acids. Trimming removed 2 bases from V and 7 bases from J, with 10 bases in between. The CDR3 sequence is CASSLRPSYTQYF. Here the CDR3 DNA reads TGTGCCAGCAGTTTACGGCCTTCGTATACGCAGTATTTT.

This clonotype was seen more than once but under ten times. The chain couples TRBV5-1 to TRBJ2-1; D unclear. Germline V lookup: CDR1 SGHRS, CDR2 YFSETQ. The CDR3 is 15 amino acids. The V gene lost 4 bases and the J gene lost 0 bases, with 11 bases spanning the gap. For the CDR3, the DNA is TGCGCCAGCAGCGAAACACCGAGCTCCTACAATGAGCAGTTCTTC. Protein: CASSETPSSYNEQFF.

This clonotype was seen a few times. The rearrangement joins TRBV19 to TRBJ2-3, with a tentative D call TRBD2 (7 bases). In germline, CDR1 is LNHDA, CDR2 SQIVND (reference sequence). The CDR3 is 16 amino acids. V was trimmed by 5 bases and J by 4 bases, leaving 19 bases between them. CDR3 in DNA: TGTGCCAGTAGTGGGGGGGGCCTTCTGGGCGCAGATACGCAGTATTTT. This gives the protein CASSGGGLLGADTQYF.

The rearrangement joins TRBV29-1 to TRBJ1-1; no firm D call. CDR1 is SQVTM, CDR2 ANQGSEA, per germline. The V end lost 6 bases, the J end lost 0 bases, and 11 bases lay between the germline ends. The CDR3 loop spans 13 amino acids. DNA for the CDR3: TGCAGCGTCCAACCCCACATGAACACTGAAGCTTTCTTT. This gives the protein CSVQPHMNTEAFF.

This clonotype was found a few times. This sequence joins TRBV20-1 and TRBJ1-1, with no clear D. V was shortened by 3 bases and J by 5 bases, with 10 bases between the two germline ends. Germline CDR1 reads DFQATT; CDR2 reads SNEGSKA (reference sequence). CDR3 size: 12 residues. CDR3 sequence: CSASSLGTEAFF. Written as DNA, the CDR3 is TGCAGTGCTAGTTCTCTCGGGACTGAAGCTTTCTTT.

This clonotype showed up just a few times. The junction departs from germline at one end; a sequencing error may be responsible. The rearrangement joins TRBV9 to TRBJ1-2; unclear D gene. In germline, CDR1 is SGDLS, CDR2 YYNGEE. This CDR3 has 11 amino acids. The CDR3 sequence: CASSPAGGRPF. The CDR3 DNA sequence: TGTGCCAGCAGCCCGGCGGGCGGCAGGCCCTTC. Full variable domain (missing parts from reference TRBV9 and TRBJ1-2): DSGVTQTPKHLITATGQRVTLRCSPRSGDLSVYWYQQSLDQGLQFLIQYYNGEERAKGNILERFSAQQFPDLHSELNLSSLELGDSALYFCASSPAGGRPFGSGTRLTVV.

The chain links TRBV18 to TRBJ1-2; tentatively, D is TRBD1 (5 bases). This CDR3 is 14 amino acids long. Germline CDR1 is KGHSH and CDR2 is LQKENI. V was clipped by 3 bases and J by 2 bases, with 10 bases between them. CDR3 bases: TGTGCCAGCTCACCGAAGGAGGGGAACTATGGCTACACCTTC. This codes for CASSPKEGNYGYTF.

This clonotype occurred many times. The V and J genes are TRBV11-2 and TRBJ1-6; D ambiguous. The CDR3 loop spans 17 amino acids. Trimming took 0 bases from V and 0 from J, leaving 9 bases between them. Germline V gene data show CDR1 as SGHAT and CDR2 as FQNNGV. The chain's CDR3 is CASSLEPTSSYNSPLHF. The CDR3, as DNA: TGTGCCAGCAGCTTAGAACCGACGAGCTCCTATAATTCACCCCTCCACTTT. The full variable domain, rest sourced from reference TRBV11-2 and TRBJ1-6, is EAGVAQSPRYKIIEKRQSVAFWCNPISGHATLYWYQQILGQGPKLLIQFQNNGVVDDSQLPKDRFSAERLKGVDSTLKIQPAKLEDSAVYLCASSLEPTSSYNSPLHFGNGTRLTVT.

In this sample, this clonotype turned up many times. The DNA of the CDR3 is TGTGCCAGCAGCTTAGTTGGCGGGGGGCGGCAGCCCCAGCATTTT. Amino acids: CASSLVGGGRQPQHF. The chain carries TRBV7-2 and TRBJ1-5, with D perhaps TRBD1 (6 bases). CDR1 and CDR2 from the germline V gene are SGHTA and FQGNSA. Trimming left V 1 base short and J 7 bases short, with 14 bases between. The CDR3 sequence is 15 residues long.

This clonotype turned up a few times. J is TRBJ1-1 and V is TRBV7-2; D is unresolved. Trimming shortened V by 1 base and J by 0 bases, and 6 bases separated the two germline ends. Germline lookup yields CDR1 SGHTA and CDR2 FQGNSA. CDR3 length: 14 amino acids. The CDR3 spells CASSLVRLNTEAFF. The CDR3 DNA follows: TGTGCCAGCAGCTTAGTCAGGTTGAACACTGAAGCTTTCTTT.

This chain connects TRBV9 to TRBJ2-1; TRBD2 aligns across 8 bases. Germline V gene lookup returns CDR1 SGDLS and CDR2 YYNGEE. Trimming cost V 0 bases and J 6 bases; bases outside gene matches: 5. CDR3 length equals 15 residues. The CDR3 reads CASSVEGLGVNEQFF. CDR3 coding DNA: TGTGCCAGCAGCGTAGAGGGACTAGGAGTCAATGAGCAGTTCTTC.

The chain employs TRBV9 and TRBJ1-1; 7 bases are shared with TRBD1. This CDR3 region has 15 residues. The J segment lost 0 bases and the V segment lost 4 bases, leaving 6 bases of the junction unmatched. The germline V gene has CDR1 SGDLS and CDR2 YYNGEE. The CDR3 loop reads CASSQVGGLNTEAFF. The CDR3 nucleotides read TGTGCCAGCAGCCAAGTAGGGGGCCTGAACACTGAAGCTTTCTTT. Looking up the rest from reference TRBV9 and TRBJ1-1 gives the full variable domain: DSGVTQTPKHLITATGQRVTLRCSPRSGDLSVYWYQQSLDQGLQFLIQYYNGEERAKGNILERFSAQQFPDLHSELNLSSLELGDSALYFCASSQVGGLNTEAFFGQGTRLTVV.

The rearrangement links TRBV11-2 to TRBJ1-5, with 7 positions matching TRBD1. V was clipped by 5 bases and J by 4 bases; unmatched bases: 2. The CDR3 runs 13 residues. CDR1 and CDR2 from the germline V gene are SGHAT and FQNNGV. The CDR3 protein is CASSNRGNQPQHF. DNA of the CDR3: TGTGCCAGCAGCAACAGGGGAAATCAGCCCCAGCATTTT.

V is TRBV5-5 and J is TRBJ1-2; D remains unclear. The V gene's germline CDR1 is SGHKS and CDR2 YYEKEE (reference sequence). V shed 2 bases and J shed 4 bases, with 9 bases lying between them. This CDR3 is built from 13 residues. The CDR3 sequence: CASSFPGTYGYTF. The CDR3 DNA sequence: TGTGCCAGCAGCTTCCCAGGAACCTATGGCTACACCTTC.

V is TRBV6-2 or TRBV6-3 and J is TRBJ2-3; D gene ambiguous. This CDR3 is 12 amino acids long. CDR1 and CDR2 from the germline V gene are MNHEY and SVGEGT. Trimming shortened V by 7 bases and J by 2 bases, and 7 bases separated the two germline ends. CDR3 DNA: TGTGCCAGCAACTCCTACACAGATACGCAGTATTTT. Its protein product is CASNSYTDTQYF.

A few counts support this clonotype. This chain connects TRBV20-1 to TRBJ1-6; perhaps TRBD1 as D (6 bases). Germline assignment: CDR1 DFQATT and CDR2 SNEGSKA (reference sequence). V was pared by 3 bases and J by 8 bases, with 17 bases between. The CDR3 covers 15 residues. The CDR3 nucleotides are TGCAGTGCTAGGCCGGGACACGGAACGGATTCACCCCTCCACTTT. Amino acids: CSARPGHGTDSPLHF.